This TCR beta chain was documented in a study of T-cell reconstitution after alpha-beta-depleted transplantation in children. V shed 6 bases and J shed 6 bases, with 5 bases lying between them. Germline loops: CDR1 SNHLY, CDR2 FYNNEI. The CDR3 length is 11 residues. Researchers prepared the TCRbeta library using unique molecular identifiers, the study reports. From the PCR reads, TCRdb called clonotypes with MiXCR, one entry per CDR3 protein. In the table there are 190,000 or so distinct CDR3 sequences, over 5.5% of which are singletons. The chain is built from TRBV2 and TRBJ2-2, with D hard to call. The sequence was obtained from a human donor who donated a stem cell graft to a child with Wiskott-Aldrich syndrome. The source was PBMCs from the stem cell graft donor, collected from the stem cell graft. CDR3 coding DNA: TGTGCCAGCAGGGTGGCCGGGGAGCTGTTTTTT. It yields the protein CASRVAGELFF.